This T cell receptor (beta chain) was identified during a study of shared clonotypes between healthy human individuals. Study as a whole: Each donor's CD8 memory used one plate, CD8 naive two, each CD4 subset three.

Donation came from healthy HIV-negative adults that had no recent acute infections or vaccinations. Whole-study results and caveats: Generation of non-shared clonotypes was less probable than generation of clonotypes shared by all four donors.

Per sorted-subset replicate PCR, input was approximately 0.2 ug DNA, representing around 30,000 T cell genomes. Here immunoSEQ multiplex PCR was the method, and the copy in TCRdb shows in-frame clones only, minus some. The sample holds 2,500,000 or so clones, around nine tenths seen once. With 6 bases removed from V and 5 bases from J, the gap between germline ends came to 7 bases. From germline, CDR1 is MNHEY and CDR2 SVGAGI. There are 11 residues in the CDR3. Note on this clone: What it binds is not known. The sample contains more than one DNA sequence encoding this CDR3.

This sequence originates from a man aged 18 to 29 in good health. This chain links TRBV6-5 with TRBJ1-2; D not resolved. The sample comprised naive CD4+ T cells sorted from blood. The subset denotes: CD45RA+ positively selected. For the CDR3, the DNA is TGTGCCAGCAGCTATGGATATGGCTACACCTTC. This encodes CASSYGYGYTF.